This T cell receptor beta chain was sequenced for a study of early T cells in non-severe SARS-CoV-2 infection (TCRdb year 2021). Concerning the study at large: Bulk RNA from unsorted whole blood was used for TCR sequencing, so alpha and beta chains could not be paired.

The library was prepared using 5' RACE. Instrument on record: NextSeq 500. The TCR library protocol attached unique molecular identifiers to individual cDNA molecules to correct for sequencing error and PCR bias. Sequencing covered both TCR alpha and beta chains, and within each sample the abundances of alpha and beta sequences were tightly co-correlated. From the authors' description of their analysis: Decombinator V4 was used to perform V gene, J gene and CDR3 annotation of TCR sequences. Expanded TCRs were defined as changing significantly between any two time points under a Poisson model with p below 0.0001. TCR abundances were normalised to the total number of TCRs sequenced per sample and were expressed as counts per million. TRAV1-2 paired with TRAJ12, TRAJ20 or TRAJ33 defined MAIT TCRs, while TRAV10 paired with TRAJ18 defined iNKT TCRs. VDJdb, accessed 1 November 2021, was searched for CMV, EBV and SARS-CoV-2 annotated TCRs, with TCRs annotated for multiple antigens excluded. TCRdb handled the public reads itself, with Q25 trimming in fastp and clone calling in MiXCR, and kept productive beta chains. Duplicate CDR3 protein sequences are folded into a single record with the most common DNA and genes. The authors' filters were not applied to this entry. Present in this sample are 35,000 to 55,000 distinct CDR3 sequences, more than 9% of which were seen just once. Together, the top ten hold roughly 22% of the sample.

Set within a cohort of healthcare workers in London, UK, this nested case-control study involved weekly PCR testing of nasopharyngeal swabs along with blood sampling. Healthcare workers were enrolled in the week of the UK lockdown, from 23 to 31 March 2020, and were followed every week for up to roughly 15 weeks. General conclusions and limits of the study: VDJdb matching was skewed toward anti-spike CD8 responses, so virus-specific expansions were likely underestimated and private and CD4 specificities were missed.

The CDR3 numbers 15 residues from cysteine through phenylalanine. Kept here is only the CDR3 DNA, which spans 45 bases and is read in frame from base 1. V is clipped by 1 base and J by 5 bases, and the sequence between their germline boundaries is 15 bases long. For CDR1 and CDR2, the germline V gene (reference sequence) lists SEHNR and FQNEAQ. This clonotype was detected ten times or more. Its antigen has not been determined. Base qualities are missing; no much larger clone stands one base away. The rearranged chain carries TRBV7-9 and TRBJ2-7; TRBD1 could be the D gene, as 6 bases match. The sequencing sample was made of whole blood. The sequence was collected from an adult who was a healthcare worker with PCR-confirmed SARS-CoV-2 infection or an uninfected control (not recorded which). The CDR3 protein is CASSLGTGQRDEQYF. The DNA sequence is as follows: TGTGCCAGCAGCTTAGGAACGGGACAACGAGACGAGCAGTACTTC.